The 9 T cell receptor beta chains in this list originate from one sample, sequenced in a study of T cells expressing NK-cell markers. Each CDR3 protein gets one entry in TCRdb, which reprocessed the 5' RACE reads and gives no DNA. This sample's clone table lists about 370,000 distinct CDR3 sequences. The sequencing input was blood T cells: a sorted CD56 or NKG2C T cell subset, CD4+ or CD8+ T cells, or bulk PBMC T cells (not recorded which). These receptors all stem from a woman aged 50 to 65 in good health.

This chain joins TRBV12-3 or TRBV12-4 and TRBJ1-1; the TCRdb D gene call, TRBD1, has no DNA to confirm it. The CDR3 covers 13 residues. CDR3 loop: CASSPLGAPGAFF.

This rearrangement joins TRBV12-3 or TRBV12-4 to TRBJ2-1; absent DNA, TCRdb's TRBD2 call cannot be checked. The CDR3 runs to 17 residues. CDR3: CASSILRLAGVKNEQFF.

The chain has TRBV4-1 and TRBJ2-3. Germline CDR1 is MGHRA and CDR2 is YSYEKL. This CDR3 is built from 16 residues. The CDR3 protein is CASSQDGRLSTDTQYF.

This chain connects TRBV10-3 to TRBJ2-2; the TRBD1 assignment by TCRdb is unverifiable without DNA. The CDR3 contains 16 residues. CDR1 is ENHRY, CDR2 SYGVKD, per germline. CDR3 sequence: CAISGAGQGVVGELFF.

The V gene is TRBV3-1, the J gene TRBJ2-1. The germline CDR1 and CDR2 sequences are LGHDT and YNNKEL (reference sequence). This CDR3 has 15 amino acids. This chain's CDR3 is CASSQDVRGLNEQFF.

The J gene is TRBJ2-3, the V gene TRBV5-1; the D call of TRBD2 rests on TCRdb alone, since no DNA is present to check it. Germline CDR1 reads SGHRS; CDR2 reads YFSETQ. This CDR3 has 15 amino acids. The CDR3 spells CASSEASASTDTQYF.

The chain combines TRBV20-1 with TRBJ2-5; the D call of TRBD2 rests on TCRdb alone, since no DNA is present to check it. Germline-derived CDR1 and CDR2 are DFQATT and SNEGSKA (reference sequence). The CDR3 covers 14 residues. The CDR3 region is CSASLLAGGETQYF.

The CDR3: CAWSVGGGRQETQYF. The chain joins TRBV30 to TRBJ2-5; without DNA, the TCRdb call of TRBD1 cannot be checked. Per germline, CDR1 GTSNPN and CDR2 SVGIG (reference sequence). There are 15 residues in the CDR3.

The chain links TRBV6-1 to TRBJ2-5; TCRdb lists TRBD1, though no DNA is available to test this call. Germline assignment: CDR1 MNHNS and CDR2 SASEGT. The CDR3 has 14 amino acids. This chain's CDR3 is CASSEMGGGGTQYF.